The T cell receptor beta chain described here comes from a study of T-cell reconstitution after alpha-beta-depleted transplantation in children. Of note for this clonotype: As yet, its antigen is unknown.

Study observations and caveats: Among T cells one year after transplant, newly produced cells accounted for most counts and diversity. Diversity of TCRbeta at day 60 was high in some patients, arising from surviving recipient T cells and thymic progenitors. Several hundred expanded graft clones reportedly gave rise to the alpha-beta T cells present about two months after transplant.

As it was prepared, the TCRbeta library received unique molecular identifiers. TCRdb re-called the PCR reads with MiXCR, one entry per CDR3 protein. The sample carries 500,000 to 750,000 distinct CDR3 sequences, 20% to 30% recorded once. This CDR3 comprises 14 residues. The junction had 1 base not matched to a gene; V was cut back by 5 bases and J by 0 bases. Looked up from germline, CDR1 is SGHDT and CDR2 is YYEEEE. V usage is TRBV5-6 and J usage is TRBJ2-1; 8 bases line up with TRBD1. The sequence was collected from a boy under two years old with Wiskott-Aldrich syndrome, due to receive a stem cell transplant. The material was PBMCs, obtained before TCRalphabeta/CD19-depleted stem cell transplant. CDR3 amino acids: CASSQGASYNEQFF. CDR3 bases: TGTGCCAGCAGTCAGGGGGCCTCCTACAATGAGCAGTTCTTC. The full variable domain, rest sourced from reference TRBV5-6 and TRBJ2-1, is DAGVTQSPTHLIKTRGQQVTLRCSPKSGHDTVSWYQQALGQGPQFIFQYYEEEERQRGNFPDRFSGHQFPNYSSELNVNALLLGDSALYLCASSQGASYNEQFFGPGTRLTVL.